Presented here are 7 T cell receptor beta chains from one specimen sequenced in a study of early T cells in non-severe SARS-CoV-2 infection. TCRdb fed the 5' RACE reads into MiXCR, producing one record per CDR3 protein. The sample has tens of thousands of distinct CDR3 sequences; about 11% are singletons. The sample consisted of whole blood. These receptors were taken from an adult who was a healthcare worker with PCR-confirmed SARS-CoV-2 infection or an uninfected control (not recorded which).

This clonotype was seen a few times. The CDR3 DNA reads as TGTGCCAGCAGTTTTTCCGCGACGGCCCCGGCTGGCTACACCTTC. This encodes CASSFSATAPAGYTF. The rearrangement links TRBV27 to TRBJ1-2; D is unclear. Germline CDR1 reads MNHEY; CDR2 reads SMNVEV (reference sequence). V lost 3 bases, J lost 7 bases, and 18 bases lay in between. The CDR3 has 15 residues.

This clonotype occurred many times. V gene TRBV2 combines with J gene TRBJ1-2, with D possibly TRBD1 on 5 matching bases. The germline CDR1 and CDR2 sequences are SNHLY and FYNNEI. V shed 7 bases and J shed 7 bases, with 13 bases lying between them. The CDR3 extends over 12 amino acids. The CDR3 is CASTLGRAGYTF. The CDR3, as DNA: TGTGCCAGCACGTTGGGCAGGGCTGGCTACACCTTC.

This clonotype has more than one count but fewer than ten. This sequence joins TRBV12-3 or TRBV12-4 and TRBJ2-5; D possibly corresponds to TRBD2 (6 bases). CDR3 size: 12 residues. Trimming took off 3 bases at V and 4 bases at J, with 6 bases between the two ends. The CDR3 is CASSFSGETQYF. The CDR3 DNA follows: TGTGCCAGCAGTTTTAGCGGAGAGACCCAGTACTTC.

The CDR3 here is CSAIPWASYNEQFF. The CDR3 bases are TGCAGTGCTATTCCGTGGGCGTCCTACAATGAGCAGTTCTTC. The chain combines TRBV20-1 with TRBJ2-1; D is undetermined. This CDR3 region has 14 residues. The germline V gene encodes CDR1 DFQATT and CDR2 SNEGSKA (reference sequence). V dropped 4 bases and J dropped 1 base, with 11 bases sitting between them.

This clonotype showed up many times. The chain couples TRBV9 to TRBJ2-1; D is uncertain. From germline, CDR1 is SGDLS and CDR2 YYNGEE. The CDR3 loop spans 14 amino acids. Trimming removed 2 bases at V and 6 bases at J, with 12 bases between. CDR3 sequence: CASSVAAPPNEQFF. The CDR3 bases are TGTGCCAGCAGCGTCGCGGCCCCCCCCAATGAGCAGTTCTTC.

This clonotype occurred a few times. V gene TRBV12-3 or TRBV12-4 combines with J gene TRBJ1-4; D is undetermined. This CDR3 is 12 amino acids long. V lost 4 bases and J 8 bases, leaving 8 bases between the germline ends. The chain's CDR3 is CASSSPGEKLFF. CDR3 sequence (DNA): TGTGCCAGCAGTTCACCTGGAGAAAAACTGTTTTTT.

This clonotype showed up just a few times. V is TRBV6-2 or TRBV6-3 and J is TRBJ1-5; 8 positions agree with TRBD1. The CDR3 runs to 17 residues. The J segment lost 2 bases and the V segment lost 0 bases, leaving 6 bases of the junction unmatched. Germline values: CDR1 MNHEY, CDR2 SVGEGT. The CDR3 DNA sequence: TGTGCCAGCAGTTACTCGCTGGGACAGGAAGGCAATCAGCCCCAGCATTTT. Amino acid sequence: CASSYSLGQEGNQPQHF.